The subject of this entry is one T cell receptor (beta chain). Some clones are missing from TCRdb's copy, which holds only in-frame ones; the method was immunoSEQ multiplex PCR. The data hold over 300,000 clones, with approximately 87% observed a single time. Participants were aged about 18 to 100 years from approximately 24 US areas. The sample comes from a study of blood T cell repertoires in COVID-19. The overall study: Some COVID-19 samples were acute and others convalescent; all came from the United States, Italy and Spain. In each case, the material was cDNA or gDNA derived from T cells, B-cell-depleted T cells, or PBMCs.

The CDR3 is 16 residues long. From germline, CDR1 is LGHDT and CDR2 YNNKEL (reference sequence). The V and J ends lost 4 bases and 1 base, in that order; junction bases with no gene match: 4. The receptor's source is a woman aged 30 to 39 with acute COVID-19. The V and J genes are TRBV3-1 (or the pseudogene TRBV3-2) and TRBJ1-3; 10 positions agree with TRBD1. Specimen: PBMCs or T cells enriched from blood (not recorded which). The CDR3: CASSLPGQGSGNTIYF. The CDR3 DNA reads TGTGCCAGCAGCCTTCCGGGACAGGGGTCTGGAAACACCATATATTTT.